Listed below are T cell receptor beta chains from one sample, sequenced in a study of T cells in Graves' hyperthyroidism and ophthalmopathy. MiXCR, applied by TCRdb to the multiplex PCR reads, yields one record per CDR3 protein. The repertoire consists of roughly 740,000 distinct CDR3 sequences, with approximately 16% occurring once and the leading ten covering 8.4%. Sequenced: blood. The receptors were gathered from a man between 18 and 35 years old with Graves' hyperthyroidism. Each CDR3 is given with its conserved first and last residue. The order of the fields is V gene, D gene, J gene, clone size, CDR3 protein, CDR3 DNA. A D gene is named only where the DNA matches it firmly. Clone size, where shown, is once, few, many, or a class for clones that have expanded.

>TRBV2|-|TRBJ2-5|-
CASSESTQYF
TGTGCCAGCAGTGAATCCACCCAGTACTTC
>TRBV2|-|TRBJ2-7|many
CASGVGPYEQYF
TGTGCCAGCGGGGTCGGACCCTACGAGCAGTACTTC
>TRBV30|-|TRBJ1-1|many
CAWIGRNTEAFF
TGTGCCTGGATTGGTCGTAACACTGAAGCTTTCTTT
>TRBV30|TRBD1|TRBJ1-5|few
CAWSPPGTGGQPQHF
TGTGCCTGGAGTCCTCCTGGGACAGGGGGTCAGCCCCAGCATTTT
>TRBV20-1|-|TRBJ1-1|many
CSAQDRGTEAFF
TGCAGTGCCCAGGACAGAGGCACTGAAGCTTTCTTT
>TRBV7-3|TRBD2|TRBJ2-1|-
CASSLASGNYNEQFF
TGTGCCAGCAGCTTAGCTAGCGGGAACTACAATGAGCAGTTCTTC
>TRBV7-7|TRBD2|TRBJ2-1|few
CASSLRTSGSLDEQFF
TGTGCCAGCAGCCTTCGGACTAGCGGGTCGTTGGATGAGCAGTTCTTC
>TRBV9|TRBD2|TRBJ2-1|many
CASSVAGGSYNEQFF
TGTGCCAGCAGCGTAGCGGGAGGCTCGTACAATGAGCAGTTCTTC
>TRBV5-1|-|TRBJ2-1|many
CASSGISTTYNEQFF
TGCGCCAGCAGCGGGATTTCGACTACTTACAATGAGCAGTTCTTC
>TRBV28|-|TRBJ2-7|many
CASSPPGTDEQYF
TGTGCCAGCAGCCCCCCGGGGACCGACGAGCAGTACTTC
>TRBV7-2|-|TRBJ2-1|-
CASSGGGARRDEQFF
TGTGCCAGCAGCGGCGGGGGCGCCCGGCGGGATGAGCAGTTCTTC
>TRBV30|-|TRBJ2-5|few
CAWSVGTLEETQYF
TGTGCCTGGAGTGTAGGGACTTTGGAAGAGACCCAGTACTTC
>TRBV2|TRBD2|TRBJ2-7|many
CASTPRGVYEQYF
TGTGCCAGCACCCCCCGGGGGGTGTACGAGCAGTACTTC
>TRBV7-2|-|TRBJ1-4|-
CASSPGPADEKLFF
TGTGCCAGTTCCCCAGGCCCGGCCGATGAAAAACTGTTTTTT
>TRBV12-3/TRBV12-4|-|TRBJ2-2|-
CASSPGTRVRTGELFF
TGTGCCAGCAGCCCCGGGACAAGGGTCCGTACCGGGGAGCTGTTTTTT
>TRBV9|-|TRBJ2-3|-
CASGTHLASTDTQYF
TGTGCCAGCGGCACCCACCTCGCGAGCACAGATACGCAGTATTTT
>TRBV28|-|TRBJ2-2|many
CASSLATRDTGELFF
TGTGCCAGCAGTTTAGCGACGAGGGACACCGGGGAGCTGTTTTTT
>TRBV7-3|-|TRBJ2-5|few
CASSLISGPQETQYF
TGTGCCAGCAGCTTAATCTCAGGGCCCCAAGAGACCCAGTACTTC
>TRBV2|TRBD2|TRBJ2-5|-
CASNAVGARAGGPQETQYF
TGTGCCAGCAACGCTGTGGGGGCCCGTGCGGGAGGGCCCCAAGAGACCCAGTACTTC
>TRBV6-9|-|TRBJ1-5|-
CASSYFPGSQPQHF
TGTGCCAGCAGTTATTTCCCCGGGAGTCAGCCCCAGCATTTT